A single T cell receptor (beta chain) is shown here with its context. Antigen specificity is unknown. The sample holds other DNA sequences that translate to the same CDR3. This entry belongs to a study of shared clonotypes between healthy human individuals. Across the whole study: Donors were a couple of women and a few men aged 18 to 49.

The naive CD8 subset, CD45RO-negative cells positively selected for CCR7, excluded terminally differentiated effector memory CD45RA+ cells. Germline CDR1 reads SGDLS; CDR2 reads YYNGEE. The CDR3 is 14 amino acids. Trimming stripped 2 bases from V and 2 bases from J, with 10 bases between. Study-level findings and limits: Depth of sequencing was expected to influence donor clonotype sharing.

Sorted-subset replicate PCR reactions contained 150 to 200 ng DNA, corresponding to about 30,000 T cell genomes. Sequenced by immunoSEQ multiplex PCR; TCRdb stores in-frame clones only, minus some. This sample carries some 2.1 million clones, just under 95% of them seen once, and the ten largest clones take around 1.1%. This clonotype originated in a man aged 18 to 35 in good health. This sequence joins TRBV9 and TRBJ2-5; D unclear. The material sequenced was naive CD8+ T cells sorted from blood. CDR3 sequence reads: CASSVAGVQETQYF. CDR3 DNA sequence: TGTGCCAGCAGCGTCGCCGGAGTTCAAGAGACCCAGTACTTC.